This TCR beta chain was sequenced in a study of long-term antiretroviral therapy in people with HIV. CDR1 and CDR2 (germline): MRHNA, SNTAGT. V shed 3 bases and J shed 3 bases, with 9 bases lying between them. This CDR3 is built from 13 residues. The run of the v3.0 immunoSEQ assay was at survey level. Libraries were prepared by immunoSEQ multiplex PCR; TCRdb keeps only in-frame clonotypes and omits some of them. The table has about 28,000 clones, around nine tenths seen once; the top ten hold about 3.6%. This specimen consisted of unsorted PBMCs, obtained 1.8 years after starting antiretroviral therapy. This receptor was obtained from a young woman with HIV. This rearrangement joins TRBV6-4 to TRBJ2-7; D uncertain. The CDR3: CASSEVVGYEQYF. In DNA, the CDR3 is TGTGCCAGCAGTGAGGTAGTGGGCTACGAGCAGTACTTC.